This T cell receptor (beta chain) was identified in a study of blood T cell repertoires in COVID-19. Study-wide context: The United States, Italy and Spain supplied acute and convalescent COVID-19 samples. In each case, the material was cDNA or gDNA derived from T cells, B-cell-depleted T cells, or PBMCs.

Per the authors' pipeline: Reference gene primer amplification gave nucleated cell count estimates. Produced via immunoSEQ multiplex PCR; TCRdb's table is partial and in-frame only. The DNA was the basis for D and trimming; V, J and clone size are from that table. The sample shows about 78,000 clones, around 80% of them seen only once. Worth noting for this clone: Other DNA sequences in this specimen translate into the identical CDR3.

The ends lost 0 bases at V and 8 bases at J; junction bases unmatched: 6. Germline V gene data show CDR1 as GTSNPN and CDR2 as SVGIG (reference sequence). The CDR3 consists of 14 residues. The receptor was isolated from a man in his sixties with active or convalescent COVID-19. Input material: peripheral blood. V and J are TRBV30 and TRBJ2-2; TRBD1 matches at 7 bases. CDR3 sequence: CAWSVGGDAGELFF. DNA for the CDR3: TGTGCCTGGAGTGTAGGGGGCGATGCGGGGGAGCTGTTTTTT.